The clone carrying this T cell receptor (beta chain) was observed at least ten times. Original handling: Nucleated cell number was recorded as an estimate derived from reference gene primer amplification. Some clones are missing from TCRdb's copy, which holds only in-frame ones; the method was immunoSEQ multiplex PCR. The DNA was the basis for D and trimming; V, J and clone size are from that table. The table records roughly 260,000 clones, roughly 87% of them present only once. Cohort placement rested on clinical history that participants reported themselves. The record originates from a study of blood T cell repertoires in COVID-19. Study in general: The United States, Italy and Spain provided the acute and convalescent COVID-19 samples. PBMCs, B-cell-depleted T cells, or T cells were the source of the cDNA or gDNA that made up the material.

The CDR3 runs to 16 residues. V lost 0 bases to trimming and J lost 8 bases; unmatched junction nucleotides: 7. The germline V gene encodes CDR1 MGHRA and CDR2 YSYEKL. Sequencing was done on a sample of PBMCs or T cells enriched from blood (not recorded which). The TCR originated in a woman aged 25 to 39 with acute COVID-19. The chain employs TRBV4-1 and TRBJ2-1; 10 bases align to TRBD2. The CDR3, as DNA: TGCGCCAGCAGCCAAGAAAAACTAGCGGGAAGGTATGAGCAGTTCTTC. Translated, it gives CASSQEKLAGRYEQFF.